This T cell receptor beta chain was identified during a study of glioma-infiltrating T cells. Amplification of TCR alpha and beta CDR3 regions from RNA used iRepertoire nested multiplex PCR. TCRdb fed the multiplex PCR reads into MiXCR, producing one record per CDR3 protein. Here the sample spans about 190,000 distinct CDR3 sequences, approximately 30% being singletons. CDR1 is MNHEY and CDR2 is SVGEGT in the germline V gene. The CDR3 length is 13 residues. V was shortened by 7 bases and J by 0 bases, with 9 bases between the two germline ends. Points from the study as a whole: Tissue and blood shared very few CDR3 sequences. Above-expected tissue-blood divergence occurred in all gliomas, most in low-grade ones.

Ten or more counts support this clonotype. Antigen unknown. Input material: glioma tissue, nonneoplastic brain tissue, or PBMCs (not recorded which). The rearrangement joins TRBV6-2 or TRBV6-3 to TRBJ1-1; D gene unclear. This clonotype originated in a human donor with low-grade glioma or glioblastoma, undergoing nonglioma brain surgery, or in good health (not recorded which). The CDR3, as DNA: TGTGCCAGCATGGGAACATTGAACACTGAAGCTTTCTTT. Protein sequence: CASMGTLNTEAFF.